The clone carrying this TCR beta chain was seen a few times. The antigen remains undetermined. This entry belongs to a study of blood T cells in healthy people across ages. Study results and limitations: Relative to aged donors, long-lived donors carried more naive CD4+ cells and displayed higher diversity.

Sample-barcoded 5' priming and a J-beta primer mix drove a second PCR of roughly 7 to 11 cycles. One entry per CDR3 protein, called by TCRdb with MiXCR from the 5' RACE reads. The top ten hold approximately 3.6% of the sample, which has about 510,000 distinct CDR3 sequences, approximately 26% seen once. The CDR3 contains 15 residues. Germline V gives CDR1 MNHEY, CDR2 SVGAGI. Trimming took 0 bases from V and 4 from J, leaving 10 bases between them. The data also belong to a second study, concerning T cells of mothers and their children.

The gene calls are TRBV6-5 and TRBJ2-1, with no clear D. The origin of this receptor is a boy between 2 and 15 years old in good health. The sample consisted of blood. The CDR3 nucleotides are TGTGCCAGCAGTTACTCAAGCACCTTTTACAATGAGCAGTTCTTC. As protein: CASSYSSTFYNEQFF.